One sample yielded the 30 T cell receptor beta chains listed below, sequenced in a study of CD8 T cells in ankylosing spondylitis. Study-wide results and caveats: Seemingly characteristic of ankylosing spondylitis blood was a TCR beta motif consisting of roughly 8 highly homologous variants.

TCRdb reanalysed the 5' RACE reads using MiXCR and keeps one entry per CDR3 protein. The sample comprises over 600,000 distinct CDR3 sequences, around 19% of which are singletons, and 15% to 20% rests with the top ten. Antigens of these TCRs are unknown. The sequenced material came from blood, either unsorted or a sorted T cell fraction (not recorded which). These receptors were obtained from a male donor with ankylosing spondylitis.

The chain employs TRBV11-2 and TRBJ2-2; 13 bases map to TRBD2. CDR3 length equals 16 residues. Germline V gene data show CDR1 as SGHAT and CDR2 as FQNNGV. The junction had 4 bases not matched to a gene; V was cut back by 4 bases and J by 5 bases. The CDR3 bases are TGTGCCAGCAGCTCTGGGACTAGCGGGGCAACCGGGGAGCTGTTTTTT. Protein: CASSSGTSGATGELFF.

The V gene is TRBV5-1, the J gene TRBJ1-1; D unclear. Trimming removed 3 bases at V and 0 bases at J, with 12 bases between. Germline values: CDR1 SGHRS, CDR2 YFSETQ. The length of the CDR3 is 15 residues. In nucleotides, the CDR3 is TGCGCCAGCAGCTCCCGGGCCAATCTGAACACTGAAGCTTTCTTT. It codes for CASSSRANLNTEAFF. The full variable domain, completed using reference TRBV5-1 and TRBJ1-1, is KAGVTQTPRYLIKTRGQQVTLSCSPISGHRSVSWYQQTPGQGLQFLFEYFSETQRNKGNFPGRFSGRQFSNSRSEMNVSTLELGDSALYLCASSSRANLNTEAFFGQGTRLTVV.

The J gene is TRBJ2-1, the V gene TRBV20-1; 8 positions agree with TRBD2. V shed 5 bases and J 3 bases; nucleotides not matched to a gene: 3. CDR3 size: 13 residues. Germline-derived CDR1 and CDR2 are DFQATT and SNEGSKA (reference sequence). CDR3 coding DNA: TGCAGTGCTTTTAGCGGGGACTACAATGAGCAGTTCTTC. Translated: CSAFSGDYNEQFF.

The CDR3: CASSPRDTFLGIYEQYF. CDR3 nucleotides: TGTGCCAGCAGCCCCCGGGACACCTTTTTGGGGATCTACGAGCAGTACTTC. This chain links TRBV14 with TRBJ2-7; TRBD1 is a possible D gene (6 bases). The CDR3 consists of 17 residues. V was shortened by 4 bases and J by 3 bases, with 22 bases between the two germline ends. Germline CDR1 reads SGHDN; CDR2 reads FVKESK.

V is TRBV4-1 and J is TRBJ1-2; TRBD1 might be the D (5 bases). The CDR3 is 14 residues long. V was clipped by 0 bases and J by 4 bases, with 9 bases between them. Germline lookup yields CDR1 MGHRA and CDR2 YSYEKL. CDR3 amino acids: CASSQDYRLYGYTF. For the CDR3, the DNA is TGCGCCAGCAGCCAAGACTACAGGCTCTATGGCTACACCTTC.

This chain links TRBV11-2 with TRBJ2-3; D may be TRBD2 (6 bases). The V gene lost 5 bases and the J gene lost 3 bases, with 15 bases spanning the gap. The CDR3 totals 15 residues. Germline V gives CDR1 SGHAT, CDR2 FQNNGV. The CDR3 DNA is TGTGCCAGCAGCAGTACGACTAGTAAGACAGATACGCAGTATTTT. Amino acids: CASSSTTSKTDTQYF.

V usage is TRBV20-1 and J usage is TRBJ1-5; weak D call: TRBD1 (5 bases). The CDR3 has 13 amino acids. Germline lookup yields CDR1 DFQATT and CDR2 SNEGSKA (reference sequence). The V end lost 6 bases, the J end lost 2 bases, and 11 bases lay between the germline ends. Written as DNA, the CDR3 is TGCAGTGCCCGACAGTGGGGCAATCAGCCCCAGCATTTT. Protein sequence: CSARQWGNQPQHF.

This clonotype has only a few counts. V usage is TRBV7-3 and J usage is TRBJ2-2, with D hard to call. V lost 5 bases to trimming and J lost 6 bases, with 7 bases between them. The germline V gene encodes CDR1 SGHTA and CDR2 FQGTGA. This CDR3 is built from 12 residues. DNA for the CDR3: TGTGCCAGCAGCCCCATTGCCGGGGAGCTGTTTTTT. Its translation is CASSPIAGELFF.

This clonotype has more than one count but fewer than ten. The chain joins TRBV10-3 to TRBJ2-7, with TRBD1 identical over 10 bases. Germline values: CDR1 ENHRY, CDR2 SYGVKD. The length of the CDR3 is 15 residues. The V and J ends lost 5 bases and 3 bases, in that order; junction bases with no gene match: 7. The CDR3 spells CAISPGTGAFYEQYF. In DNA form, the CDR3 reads TGTGCCATCAGTCCCGGGACAGGGGCGTTCTACGAGCAGTACTTC.

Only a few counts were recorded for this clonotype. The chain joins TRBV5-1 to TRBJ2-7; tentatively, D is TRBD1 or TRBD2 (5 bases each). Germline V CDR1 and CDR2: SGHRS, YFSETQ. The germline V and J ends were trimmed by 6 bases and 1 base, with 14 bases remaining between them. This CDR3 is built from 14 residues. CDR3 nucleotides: TGCGCCAGCAACTGGGCAGGGAGTTCCTACGAGCAGTACTTC. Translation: CASNWAGSSYEQYF.

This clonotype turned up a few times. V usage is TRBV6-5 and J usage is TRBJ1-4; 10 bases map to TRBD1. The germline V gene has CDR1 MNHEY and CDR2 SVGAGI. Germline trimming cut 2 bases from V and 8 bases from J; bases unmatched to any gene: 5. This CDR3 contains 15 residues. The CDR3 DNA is TGTGCCAGCAGTTACCGGACAGGGGGAGGCGAAAAACTGTTTTTT. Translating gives CASSYRTGGGEKLFF.

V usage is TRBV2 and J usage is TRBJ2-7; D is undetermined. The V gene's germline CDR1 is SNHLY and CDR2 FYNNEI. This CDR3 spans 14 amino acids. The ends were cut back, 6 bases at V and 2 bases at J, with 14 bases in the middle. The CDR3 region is CASRGWAATYEQYF. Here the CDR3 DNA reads TGTGCCAGCAGGGGTTGGGCAGCAACCTACGAGCAGTACTTC.

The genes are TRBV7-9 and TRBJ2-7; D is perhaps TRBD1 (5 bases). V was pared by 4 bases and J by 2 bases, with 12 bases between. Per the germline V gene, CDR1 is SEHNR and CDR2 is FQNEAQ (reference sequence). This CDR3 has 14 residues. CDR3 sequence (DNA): TGTGCCAGCAGCTCCGACAGATATACCTACGAGCAGTACTTC. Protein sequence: CASSSDRYTYEQYF.

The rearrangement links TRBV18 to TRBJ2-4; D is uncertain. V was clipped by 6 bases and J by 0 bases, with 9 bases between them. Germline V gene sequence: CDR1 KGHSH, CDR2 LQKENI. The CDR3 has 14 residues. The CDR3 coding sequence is TGTGCCAGCTCCCCTGACATAGCCAAAAACATTCAGTACTTC. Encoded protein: CASSPDIAKNIQYF. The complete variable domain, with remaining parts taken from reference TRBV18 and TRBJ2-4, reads NAGVMQNPRHLVRRRGQEARLRCSPMKGHSHVYWYRQLPEEGLKFMVYLQKENIIDESGMPKERFSAEFPKEGPSILRIQQVVRGDSAAYFCASSPDIAKNIQYFGAGTRLSVL.

This CDR3 reads CASSYPTREAFF. For the CDR3, the DNA is TGTGCCAGCAGTTACCCTACACGGGAAGCTTTCTTT. The rearrangement links TRBV6-6 to TRBJ1-1, with D uncertain. The CDR3 spans 12 residues. The V gene's germline CDR1 is MNHNY and CDR2 SVGAGI (reference sequence). V shed 2 bases and J shed 8 bases, with 9 bases lying between them.

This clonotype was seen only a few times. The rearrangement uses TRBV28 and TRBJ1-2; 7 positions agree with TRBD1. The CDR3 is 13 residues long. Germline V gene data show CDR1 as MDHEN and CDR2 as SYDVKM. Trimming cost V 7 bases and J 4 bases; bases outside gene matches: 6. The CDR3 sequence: CASTQGGGYGYTF. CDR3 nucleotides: TGTGCCAGCACTCAGGGGGGCGGCTATGGCTACACCTTC.

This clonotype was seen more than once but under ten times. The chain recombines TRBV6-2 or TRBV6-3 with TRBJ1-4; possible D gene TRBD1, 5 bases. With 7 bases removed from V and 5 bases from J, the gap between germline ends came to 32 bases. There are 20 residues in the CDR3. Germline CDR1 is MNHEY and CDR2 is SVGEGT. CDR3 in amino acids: CASTQVGTALYPGWNEKLFF. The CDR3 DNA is TGTGCCAGCACCCAGGTGGGGACGGCTCTCTACCCGGGGTGGAATGAAAAACTGTTTTTT.

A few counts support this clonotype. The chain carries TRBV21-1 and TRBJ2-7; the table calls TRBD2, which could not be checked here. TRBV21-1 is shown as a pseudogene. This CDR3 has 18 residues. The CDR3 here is CASSKEGGARGLAYEQYF. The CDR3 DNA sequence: TGTGCCAGCAGCAAAGAGGGGGGGGCTAGGGGACTAGCCTACGAGCAGTACTTC.

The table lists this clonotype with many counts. The CDR3 DNA reads as TGTGCCAGCAGTACATACAGGGGTGGGAAATCCTACGAGCAGTACTTC. Amino acid sequence: CASSTYRGGKSYEQYF. The V call is TRBV27, the J call TRBJ2-7, with 7 bases that match TRBD1. V was clipped by 5 bases and J by 1 base; unmatched bases: 11. The CDR3 is 16 residues long. The V gene's germline CDR1 is MNHEY and CDR2 SMNVEV (reference sequence).

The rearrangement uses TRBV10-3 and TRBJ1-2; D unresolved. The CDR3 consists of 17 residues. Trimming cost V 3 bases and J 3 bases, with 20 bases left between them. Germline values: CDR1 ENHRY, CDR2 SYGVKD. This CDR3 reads CAISEVWEDHLDYGYTF. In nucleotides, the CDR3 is TGTGCCATCAGTGAAGTTTGGGAGGATCACCTCGACTATGGCTACACCTTC.

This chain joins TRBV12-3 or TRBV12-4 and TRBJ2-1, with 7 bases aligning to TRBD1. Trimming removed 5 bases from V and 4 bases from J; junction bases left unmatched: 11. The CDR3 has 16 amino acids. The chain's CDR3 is CASSPTGLITYNEQFF. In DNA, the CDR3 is TGTGCCAGCAGTCCGACAGGGTTGATTACGTACAATGAGCAGTTCTTC.

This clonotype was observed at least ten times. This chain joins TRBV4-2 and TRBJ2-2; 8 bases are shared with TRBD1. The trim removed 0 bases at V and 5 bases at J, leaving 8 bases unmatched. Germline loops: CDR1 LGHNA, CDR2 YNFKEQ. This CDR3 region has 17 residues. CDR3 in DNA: TGTGCCAGCAGCCAAGATGGGGGCAGGGGGCCGACCGGGGAGCTGTTTTTT. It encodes CASSQDGGRGPTGELFF.

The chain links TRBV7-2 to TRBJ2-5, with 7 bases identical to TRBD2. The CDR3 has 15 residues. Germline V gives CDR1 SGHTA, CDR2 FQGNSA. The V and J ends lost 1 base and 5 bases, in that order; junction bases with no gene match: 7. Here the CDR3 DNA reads TGTGCCAGCAGCTTAGTGGGCATCGGGGGGGAGACCCAGTACTTC. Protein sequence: CASSLVGIGGETQYF.

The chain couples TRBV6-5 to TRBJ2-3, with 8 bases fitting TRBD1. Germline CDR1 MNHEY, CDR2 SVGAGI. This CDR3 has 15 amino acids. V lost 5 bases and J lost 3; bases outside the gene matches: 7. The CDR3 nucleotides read TGTGCCAGCAGTACTGACAGGGGCGCTACAGATACGCAGTATTTT. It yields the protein CASSTDRGATDTQYF.

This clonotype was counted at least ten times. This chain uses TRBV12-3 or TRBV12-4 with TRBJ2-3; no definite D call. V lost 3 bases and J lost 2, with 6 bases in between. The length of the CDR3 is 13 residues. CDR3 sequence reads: CASSFSPTDTQYF. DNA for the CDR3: TGTGCCAGCAGTTTTTCCCCCACAGATACGCAGTATTTT.

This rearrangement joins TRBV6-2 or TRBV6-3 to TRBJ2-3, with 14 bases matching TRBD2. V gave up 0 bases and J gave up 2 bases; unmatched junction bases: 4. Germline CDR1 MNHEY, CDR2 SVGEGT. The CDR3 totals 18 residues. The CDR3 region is CASSYSGLAGDATDTQYF. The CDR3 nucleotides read TGTGCCAGCAGTTACTCGGGACTAGCGGGGGACGCCACAGATACGCAGTATTTT.

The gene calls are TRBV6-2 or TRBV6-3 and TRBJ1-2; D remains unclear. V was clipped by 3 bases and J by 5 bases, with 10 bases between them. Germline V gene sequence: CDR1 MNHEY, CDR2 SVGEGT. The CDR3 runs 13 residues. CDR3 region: CASSYAGLYGYTF. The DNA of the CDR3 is TGTGCCAGCAGTTATGCGGGCCTTTATGGCTACACCTTC.

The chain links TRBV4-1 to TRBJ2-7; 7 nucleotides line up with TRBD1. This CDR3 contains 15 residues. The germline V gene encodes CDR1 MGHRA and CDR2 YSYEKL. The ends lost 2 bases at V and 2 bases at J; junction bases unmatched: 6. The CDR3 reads CASSQYGQETYEQYF. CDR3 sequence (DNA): TGCGCCAGCAGCCAATACGGACAGGAGACCTACGAGCAGTACTTC.

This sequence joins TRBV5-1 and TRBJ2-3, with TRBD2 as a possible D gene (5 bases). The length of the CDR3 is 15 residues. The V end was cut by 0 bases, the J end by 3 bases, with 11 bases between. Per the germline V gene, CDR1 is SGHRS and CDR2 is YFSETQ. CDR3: CASSLERDLTDTQYF. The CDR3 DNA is TGCGCCAGCAGCTTGGAGAGGGATTTAACAGATACGCAGTATTTT.

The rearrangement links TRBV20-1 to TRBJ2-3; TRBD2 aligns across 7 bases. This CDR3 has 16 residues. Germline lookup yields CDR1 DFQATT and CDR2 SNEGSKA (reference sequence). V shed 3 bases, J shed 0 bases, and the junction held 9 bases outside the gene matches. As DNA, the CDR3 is TGCAGTGCTAGGGGGGACTACCGCTCTAGCACAGATACGCAGTATTTT. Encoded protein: CSARGDYRSSTDTQYF.